These 26 T cell receptor beta chains were sequenced from one sample in a study of blood T cell repertoires in COVID-19. Using immunoSEQ multiplex PCR, the repertoire was profiled, and TCRdb retains in-frame clones only, with some absent. Here the sample spans approximately 12,000 clones, almost 85% being singletons. Sequencing input: peripheral blood. The receptors derive from a man at least 80 years old with acute or convalescent COVID-19.

This chain joins TRBV7-9 and TRBJ2-5; 12 bases map to TRBD2. The CDR3 loop spans 16 amino acids. V shed 5 bases and J 5 bases; nucleotides not matched to a gene: 9. In germline, CDR1 is SEHNR, CDR2 FQNEAQ (reference sequence). CDR3 in DNA: TGTGCCAGCAGCCCCAGGACTAGCGGGGTAGGGGAGACCCAGTACTTC. Translation: CASSPRTSGVGETQYF.

This CDR3 is CASSQAQGAGANVLTF. The CDR3 coding sequence is TGCGCCAGCAGCCAGGCACAGGGGGCAGGGGCCAACGTCCTGACTTTC. This chain joins TRBV4-1 and TRBJ2-6; 9 nucleotides agree with TRBD1. CDR1 MGHRA and CDR2 YSYEKL come from the germline V gene. This CDR3 spans 16 amino acids. The J segment lost 4 bases and the V segment lost 3 bases, leaving 4 bases of the junction unmatched.

This clone was seen only a few times. The rearrangement links TRBV7-2 to TRBJ1-3, with 9 bases matching TRBD1. In germline, CDR1 is SGHTA, CDR2 FQGNSA. CDR3 length: 15 amino acids. V lost 3 bases and J lost 2; bases outside the gene matches: 2. CDR3 amino acids: CASSFTGGAGNTIYF. As DNA, the CDR3 is TGTGCCAGCAGCTTTACAGGGGGCGCTGGAAACACCATATATTTT.

By its share, this clone is medium-sized. The V call is TRBV6-5, the J call TRBJ2-1; unclear D gene. CDR1 is MNHEY, CDR2 SVGAGI, per germline. V was clipped by 10 bases and J by 0 bases, with 16 bases between them. The CDR3 contains 15 residues. The CDR3 nucleotides are TGTGCCACACAATCAGACACGAGCTCCTACAATGAGCAGTTCTTC. Encoded protein: CATQSDTSSYNEQFF.

V usage is TRBV7-9 and J usage is TRBJ1-5; D is possibly TRBD1 (6 bases). The CDR3 spans 14 residues. V was clipped by 3 bases and J by 3 bases, with 9 bases between them. Looked up from germline, CDR1 is SEHNR and CDR2 is FQNEAQ (reference sequence). The chain's CDR3 is CASSFGQFNQPQHF. DNA for the CDR3: TGTGCCAGCAGCTTCGGACAGTTCAATCAGCCCCAGCATTTT.

This rearrangement joins TRBV19 to TRBJ2-7; 7 bases are a match to TRBD1. V lost 6 bases to trimming and J lost 2 bases; unmatched junction nucleotides: 7. Germline CDR1 and CDR2: LNHDA and SQIVND (reference sequence). There are 14 residues in the CDR3. CDR3 DNA sequence: TGTGCCAGTAGGGCCTCCGGGACAGCCTACGAGCAGTACTTC. This sequence encodes CASRASGTAYEQYF. The full variable domain, in which reference TRBV19 and TRBJ2-7 provide the parts outside the CDR3, is DGGITQSPKYLFRKEGQNVTLSCEQNLNHDAMYWYRQDPGQGLRLIYYSQIVNDFQKGDIAEGYSVSREKKESFPLTVTSAQKNPTAFYLCASRASGTAYEQYFGPGTRLTVT.

The chain carries TRBV28 and TRBJ2-5; D may be TRBD1 (5 bases). The CDR3 length is 15 residues. V was shortened by 3 bases and J by 3 bases, with 14 bases between the two germline ends. Per germline, CDR1 MDHEN and CDR2 SYDVKM. CDR3: CASSFVQGVKETQYF. DNA for the CDR3: TGTGCCAGCAGTTTTGTGCAGGGCGTAAAAGAGACCCAGTACTTC.

The V gene is TRBV5-1, the J gene TRBJ2-5, with D tentatively TRBD1 (6 bases). Per germline, CDR1 SGHRS and CDR2 YFSETQ. The CDR3 length is 14 residues. The germline V and J ends were trimmed by 0 bases and 2 bases, with 8 bases remaining between them. The CDR3 nucleotides read TGCGCCAGCAGCTTGGTTACAGGGCAAGAGACCCAGTACTTC. Translation: CASSLVTGQETQYF.

The CDR3 DNA sequence: TGTGCCAGCAGTTACCTAGCGGGGGATCCTGGAGAGACCCAGTACTTC. Residues: CASSYLAGDPGETQYF. This chain uses TRBV6-2 or TRBV6-3 with TRBJ2-5; 10 bases fit TRBD2. The CDR3 consists of 16 residues. Germline CDR1 and CDR2: MNHEY and SVGEGT. V was pared by 2 bases and J by 4 bases, with 7 bases of the junction left unmatched.

The chain carries TRBV28 and TRBJ1-3; 7 bases match TRBD1. The germline V gene has CDR1 MDHEN and CDR2 SYDVKM. J lost 4 bases, V lost 5 bases, and 5 bases had no gene match. This CDR3 is built from 14 residues. The DNA of the CDR3 is TGTGCCAGCAGTCCGGGACAGTCGGGAAACACCATATATTTT. Its protein is CASSPGQSGNTIYF.

V is TRBV28 and J is TRBJ1-5; 7 bases are shared with TRBD1. This CDR3 spans 16 amino acids. Germline V gives CDR1 MDHEN, CDR2 SYDVKM. V dropped 6 bases and J dropped 4; count of bases not matched to a gene: 12. The CDR3 coding sequence is TGTGCCAGCAGACCAGGGGGGAAAGAAAAAAATCAGCCCCAGCATTTT. Amino acid sequence: CASRPGGKEKNQPQHF.

V gene TRBV5-1 combines with J gene TRBJ2-5, with 9 positions matching TRBD1. The CDR3 totals 22 residues. Trimming at V came to 1 base and at J to 1 base, leaving 23 bases not matched to a gene. Germline V gene lookup returns CDR1 SGHRS and CDR2 YFSETQ. The CDR3 sequence is CASSLSATGGLVPQPGQETQYF. CDR3 DNA: TGCGCCAGCAGCTTGTCCGCCACAGGGGGCCTCGTCCCCCAACCGGGCCAAGAGACCCAGTACTTC.

This chain joins TRBV7-9 and TRBJ2-5; 11 nucleotides agree with TRBD1. After removal of 5 bases from V and 4 bases from J, the junction contained 9 bases not matched to a gene. The CDR3 runs to 16 residues. Germline CDR1 reads SEHNR; CDR2 reads FQNEAQ (reference sequence). The CDR3 coding sequence is TGTGCCAGCAGCATGGGACAGGGGGGTAGAACAGAGACCCAGTACTTC. Translation gives CASSMGQGGRTETQYF.

This chain uses TRBV6-2 or TRBV6-3 with TRBJ1-5; TRBD1 matches at 10 bases. With 6 bases clipped from V and 5 bases from J, the junction kept 4 bases outside the gene matches. Looked up from germline, CDR1 is MNHEY and CDR2 is SVGEGT. The CDR3 loop spans 14 amino acids. The CDR3 nucleotides are TGTGCCAGCAGCATCGGACAGGGGGATCAGCCCCAGCATTTT. It codes for CASSIGQGDQPQHF.

The chain combines TRBV7-3 with TRBJ2-3; TRBD1 matches 10 bases. Looked up from germline, CDR1 is SGHTA and CDR2 is FQGTGA. V lost 5 bases, J lost 5 bases, and 13 bases stayed unmatched. There are 17 residues in the CDR3. CDR3 protein: CASSPNSGTGAQDTQYF. The CDR3 nucleotides read TGTGCCAGCAGCCCAAATTCTGGGACAGGGGCTCAAGATACGCAGTATTTT.

The V and J genes are TRBV5-5 and TRBJ1-4; 10 bases fit TRBD1. V lost 0 bases, J lost 10 bases, and 9 bases stayed unmatched. This CDR3 comprises 16 residues. Germline V gives CDR1 SGHKS, CDR2 YYEKEE (reference sequence). The CDR3 loop reads CASSLAPTGGRGKLFF. CDR3 DNA sequence: TGTGCCAGCAGCTTGGCTCCGACAGGGGGCCGGGGAAAACTGTTTTTT. The variable domain in full, completed from reference TRBV5-5 and TRBJ1-4, reads DAGVTQSPTHLIKTRGQQVTLRCSPISGHKSVSWYQQVLGQGPQFIFQYYEKEERGRGNFPDRFSARQFPNYSSELNVNALLLGDSALYLCASSLAPTGGRGKLFFGSGTQLSVL.

This clone was seen just once. This chain connects TRBV7-9 to TRBJ1-4; 7 bases map to TRBD1. The CDR3 has 13 amino acids. With V trimmed by 3 bases and J by 12 bases, 7 bases remained unmatched. Germline V gene lookup returns CDR1 SEHNR and CDR2 FQNEAQ (reference sequence). The DNA for the CDR3 is TGTGCCAGCAGCTTGACGGGACAGCTAGAACTGTTTTTT. Its protein product is CASSLTGQLELFF.

The CDR3 DNA is TGCGCCAGCAAATCGGGATCAGGAAACACCATATATTTT. Translating gives CASKSGSGNTIYF. The chain uses TRBV5-1 and TRBJ1-3; D is uncertain. V shed 6 bases and J shed 4 bases, with 11 bases lying between them. CDR3 length equals 13 residues. Germline lookup yields CDR1 SGHRS and CDR2 YFSETQ.

The rearrangement links TRBV6-5 to TRBJ1-5, with TRBD1 matching 11 bases. Trimming at V came to 7 bases and at J to 8 bases, leaving 7 bases not matched to a gene. This CDR3 region has 14 residues. Germline V CDR1 and CDR2: MNHEY, SVGAGI. CDR3 sequence (DNA): TGTGCCAGCACCCTGGACAGGGGGCCGGAGCCCCAGCATTTT. It translates to CASTLDRGPEPQHF.

The chain links TRBV27 to TRBJ1-6; D gene uncertain. Germline V CDR1 and CDR2: MNHEY, SMNVEV (reference sequence). This CDR3 spans 13 amino acids. Trimming pared 3 bases from V and 9 bases from J, leaving 9 bases between. This CDR3 is CASSFTEGSPLHF. The DNA of the CDR3 is TGTGCCAGCAGTTTTACAGAGGGTTCACCCCTCCACTTT.

This chain uses TRBV5-1 with TRBJ2-1, with 8 bases identical to TRBD1. The CDR3 is 15 amino acids. Trimming took 5 bases from V and 4 from J; bases not matched to a gene: 8. Germline CDR1 is SGHRS and CDR2 is YFSETQ. This CDR3 reads CASRPRDRPYNEQFF. DNA for the CDR3: TGCGCCAGCAGGCCCCGGGACAGGCCTTACAATGAGCAGTTCTTC. The whole variable domain, filled in from reference TRBV5-1 and TRBJ2-1, reads KAGVTQTPRYLIKTRGQQVTLSCSPISGHRSVSWYQQTPGQGLQFLFEYFSETQRNKGNFPGRFSGRQFSNSRSEMNVSTLELGDSALYLCASRPRDRPYNEQFFGPGTRLTVL.

This sequence joins TRBV28 and TRBJ2-5; D gene ambiguous. The CDR3 has 13 amino acids. The germline V gene has CDR1 MDHEN and CDR2 SYDVKM. The ends were cut back, 4 bases at V and 0 bases at J, with 6 bases in the middle. CDR3 coding DNA: TGTGCCAGCAGTTGGAGCAACCAAGAGACCCAGTACTTC. This gives the protein CASSWSNQETQYF. Variable domain in full (rest from reference TRBV28 and TRBJ2-5): DVKVTQSSRYLVKRTGEKVFLECVQDMDHENMFWYRQDPGLGLRLIYFSYDVKMKEKGDIPEGYSVSREKKERFSLILESASTNQTSMYLCASSWSNQETQYFGPGTRLLVL.

The chain uses TRBV9 and TRBJ1-6; D possibly corresponds to TRBD1 (5 bases). Trimming took off 0 bases at V and 3 bases at J, with 7 bases between the two ends. The CDR3 totals 15 residues. Germline lookup yields CDR1 SGDLS and CDR2 YYNGEE. The CDR3 coding sequence is TGTGCCAGCAGCGTAGTTGACAGCTATAATTCACCCCTCCACTTT. Translated: CASSVVDSYNSPLHF.

In its sample, this clone was seen many times. This rearrangement joins TRBV6-2 or TRBV6-3 to TRBJ2-3; D gene ambiguous. Germline V gene lookup returns CDR1 MNHEY and CDR2 SVGEGT. The CDR3 runs 16 residues. V lost 0 bases, J lost 4 bases, and 14 bases lay in between. CDR3 protein: CASSYSYDWPPDTQYF. The DNA for the CDR3 is TGTGCCAGCAGTTACTCTTACGATTGGCCCCCAGATACGCAGTATTTT.

This clone was counted between two and nine times. The chain recombines TRBV21-1 with TRBJ1-5; the table calls TRBD1, which could not be checked here. TRBV21-1 is labeled a pseudogene. The CDR3 totals 17 residues. CDR3 sequence reads: CASSPRDRGRNNQPQHF. Written as DNA, the CDR3 is TGTGCCAGCAGCCCCAGGGACAGGGGGCGCAACAATCAGCCCCAGCATTTT.

V is TRBV18 and J is TRBJ2-2, with D uncertain. V lost 5 bases, J lost 5 bases, and 15 bases lay in between. The germline V gene encodes CDR1 KGHSH and CDR2 LQKENI. The CDR3 runs to 15 residues. Here the CDR3 reads CASSGLLKETGELFF. The CDR3 nucleotides are TGTGCCAGCTCAGGATTACTAAAAGAGACCGGGGAGCTGTTTTTT.